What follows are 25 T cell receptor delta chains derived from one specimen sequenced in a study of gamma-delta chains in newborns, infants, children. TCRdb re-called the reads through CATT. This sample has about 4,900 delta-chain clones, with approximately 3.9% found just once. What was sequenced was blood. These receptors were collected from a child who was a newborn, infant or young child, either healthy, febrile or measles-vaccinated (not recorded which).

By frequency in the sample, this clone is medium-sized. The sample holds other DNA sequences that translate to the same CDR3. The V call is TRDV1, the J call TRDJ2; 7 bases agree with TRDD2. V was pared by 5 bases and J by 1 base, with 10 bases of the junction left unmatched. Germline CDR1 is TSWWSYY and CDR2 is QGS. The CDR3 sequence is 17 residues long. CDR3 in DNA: TGTGCTCTTGGGAAGGGTTTCCTACGCCTTTTGACAGCACAACTCTTCTTT. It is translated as CALGKGFLRLLTAQLFF.

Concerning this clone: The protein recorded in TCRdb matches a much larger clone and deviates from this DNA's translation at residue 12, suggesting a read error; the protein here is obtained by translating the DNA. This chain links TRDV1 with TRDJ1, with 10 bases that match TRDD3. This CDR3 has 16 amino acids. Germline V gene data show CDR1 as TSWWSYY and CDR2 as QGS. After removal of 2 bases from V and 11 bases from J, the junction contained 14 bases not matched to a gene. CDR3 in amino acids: CALGERGIRLGGGLIF. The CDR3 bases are TGTGCTCTTGGGGAAAGGGGGATACGTCTGGGGGGTGGCCTCATCTTT.

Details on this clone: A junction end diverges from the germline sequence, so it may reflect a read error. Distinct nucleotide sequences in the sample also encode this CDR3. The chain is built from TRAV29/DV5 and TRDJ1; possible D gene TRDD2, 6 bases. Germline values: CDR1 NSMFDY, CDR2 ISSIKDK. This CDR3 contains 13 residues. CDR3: CAARTFRSDKLIF. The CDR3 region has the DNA TGTGCCGCAAGGACCTTCCGCAGCGATAAACTCATCTTT.

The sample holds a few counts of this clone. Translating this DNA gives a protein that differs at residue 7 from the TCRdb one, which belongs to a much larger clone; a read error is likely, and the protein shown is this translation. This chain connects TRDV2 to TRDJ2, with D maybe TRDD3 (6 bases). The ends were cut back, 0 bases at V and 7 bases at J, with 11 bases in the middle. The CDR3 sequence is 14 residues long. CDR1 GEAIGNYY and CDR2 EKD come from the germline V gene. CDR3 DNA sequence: TGTGCCTGTGACACCGTCAGGATACAAGCACAACTCTTCTTT. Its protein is CACDTVRIQAQLFF.

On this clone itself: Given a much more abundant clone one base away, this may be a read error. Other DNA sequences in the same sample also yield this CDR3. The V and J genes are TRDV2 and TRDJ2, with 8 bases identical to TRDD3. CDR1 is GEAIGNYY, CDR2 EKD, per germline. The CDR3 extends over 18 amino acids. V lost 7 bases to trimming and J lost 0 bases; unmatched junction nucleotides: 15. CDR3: CACDALYWGASLTAQLFF. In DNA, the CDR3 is TGTGCCTGCGACGCTCTTTACTGGGGGGCCTCTTTGACAGCACAACTCTTCTTT.

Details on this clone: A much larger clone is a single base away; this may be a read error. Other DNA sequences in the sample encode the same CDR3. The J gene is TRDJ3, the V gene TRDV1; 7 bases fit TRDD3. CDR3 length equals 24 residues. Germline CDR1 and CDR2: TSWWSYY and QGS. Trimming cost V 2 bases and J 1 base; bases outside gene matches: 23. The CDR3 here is CALGEGREGTGDTPRSWDTRQMFF. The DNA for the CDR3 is TGTGCTCTTGGGGAAGGGAGGGAAGGCACTGGGGACACCCCCCGGTCCTGGGACACCCGACAGATGTTTTTC.

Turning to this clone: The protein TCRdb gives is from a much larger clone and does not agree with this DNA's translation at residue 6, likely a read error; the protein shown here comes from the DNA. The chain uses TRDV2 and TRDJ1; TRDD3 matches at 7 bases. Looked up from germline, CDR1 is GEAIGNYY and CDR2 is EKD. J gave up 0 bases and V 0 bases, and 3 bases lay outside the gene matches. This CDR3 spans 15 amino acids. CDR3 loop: CACDTEDTYTDKLIF. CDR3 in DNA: TGTGCCTGTGACACCGAGGATACGTACACCGATAAACTCATCTTT.

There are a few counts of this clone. The CDR3 DNA reads as TGTGCCTGTGACACCGCGGACTGGGGGTTCTCCCACTCCTGGGACACCCGACAGATGTTTTTC. It translates to CACDTADWGFSHSWDTRQMFF. This chain joins TRDV2 and TRDJ3; TRDD3 matches at 8 bases. CDR3 length equals 21 residues. V trimming: 0 bases; J trimming: 0 bases; junction bases outside the gene matches: 12. Germline V gives CDR1 GEAIGNYY, CDR2 EKD.

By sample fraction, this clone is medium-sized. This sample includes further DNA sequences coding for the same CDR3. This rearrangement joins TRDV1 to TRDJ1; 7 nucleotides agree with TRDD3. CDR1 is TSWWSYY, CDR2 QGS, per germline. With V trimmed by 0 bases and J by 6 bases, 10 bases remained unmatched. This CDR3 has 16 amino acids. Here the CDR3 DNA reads TGTGCTCTTGGGGAACTAAGAGGATGGGGGAACCATAAACTCATCTTT. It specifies CALGELRGWGNHKLIF.

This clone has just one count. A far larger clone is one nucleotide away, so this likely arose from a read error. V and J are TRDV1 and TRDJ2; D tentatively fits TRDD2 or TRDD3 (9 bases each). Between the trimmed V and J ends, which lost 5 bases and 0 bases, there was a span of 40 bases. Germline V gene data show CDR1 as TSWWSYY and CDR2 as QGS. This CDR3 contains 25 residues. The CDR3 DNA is TGTGCTCTTGGGAAACCTCGGCCTTCCTACTCGGTGCTGGGGGATCGAAAATCTTTGACAGCACAACTCTTCTTT. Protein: CALGKPRPSYSVLGDRKSLTAQLFF.

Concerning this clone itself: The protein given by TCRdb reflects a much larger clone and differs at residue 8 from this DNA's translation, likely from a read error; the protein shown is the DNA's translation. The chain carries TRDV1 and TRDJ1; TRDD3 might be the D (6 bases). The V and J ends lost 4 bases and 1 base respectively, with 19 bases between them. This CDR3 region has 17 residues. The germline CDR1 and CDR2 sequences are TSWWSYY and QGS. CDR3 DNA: TGTGCTCTTGGGGCTACCGTGTTTGGGGATGGCACCGATAAACTCATCTTT. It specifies CALGATVFGDGTDKLIF.

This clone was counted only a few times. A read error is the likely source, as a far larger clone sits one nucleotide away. The CDR3 DNA reads TGTGCTCCTGGGGAACCTTCCTCAACACTACCATACTGGGGGATAGGGGGAGCAGCACAACTCTTCTTT. Encoded protein: CAPGEPSSTLPYWGIGGAAQLFF. This rearrangement joins TRDV1 to TRDJ2; 11 positions agree with TRDD3. Germline CDR1 and CDR2: TSWWSYY and QGS. The CDR3 totals 23 residues.

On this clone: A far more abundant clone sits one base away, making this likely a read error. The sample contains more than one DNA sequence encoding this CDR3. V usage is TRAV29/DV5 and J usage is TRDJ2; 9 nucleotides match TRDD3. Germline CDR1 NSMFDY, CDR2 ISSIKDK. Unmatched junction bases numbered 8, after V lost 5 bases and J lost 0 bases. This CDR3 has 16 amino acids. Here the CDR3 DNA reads TGTGCAGCGGGGATACGCGTTCCCTCTTTGACAGCACAACTCTTCTTT. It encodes CAAGIRVPSLTAQLFF.

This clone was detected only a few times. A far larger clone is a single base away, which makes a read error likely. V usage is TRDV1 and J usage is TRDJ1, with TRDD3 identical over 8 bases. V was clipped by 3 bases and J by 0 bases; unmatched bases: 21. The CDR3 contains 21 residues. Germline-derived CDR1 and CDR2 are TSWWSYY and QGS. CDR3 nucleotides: TGTGCTCTTGGGGAGTCCTACGTTCCGGTAATGGGGGATGTGTACACCGATAAACTCATCTTT. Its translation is CALGESYVPVMGDVYTDKLIF.

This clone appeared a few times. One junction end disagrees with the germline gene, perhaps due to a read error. CDR3 nucleotide sequence: TGTGCTCTTGGGGAGGCTAGCCTAATCCCCCTACTGGGGGTCCCCCGGTACACCGATAAGCTCATCTTT. The encoded protein is CALGEASLIPLLGVPRYTDKLIF. The chain employs TRDV1 and TRDJ1, with 8 bases matching TRDD3. The CDR3 contains 23 residues. The germline gives CDR1 TSWWSYY, CDR2 QGS.

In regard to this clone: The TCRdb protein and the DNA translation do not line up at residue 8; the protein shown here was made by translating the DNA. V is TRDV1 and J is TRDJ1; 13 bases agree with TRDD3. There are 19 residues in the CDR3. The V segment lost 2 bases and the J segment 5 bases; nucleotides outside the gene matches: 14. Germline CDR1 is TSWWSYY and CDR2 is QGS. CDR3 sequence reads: CALGERRGYWGIRVDKLIF. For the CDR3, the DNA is TGTGCTCTTGGGGAAAGGAGGGGATACTGGGGGATACGCGTGGATAAACTCATCTTT.

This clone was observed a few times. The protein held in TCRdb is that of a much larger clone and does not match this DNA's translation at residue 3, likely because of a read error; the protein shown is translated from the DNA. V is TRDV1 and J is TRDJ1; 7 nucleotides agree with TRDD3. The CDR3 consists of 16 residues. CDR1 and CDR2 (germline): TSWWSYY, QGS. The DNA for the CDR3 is TGTGCTATTGGGGGAGGGAGAGGGACCTACACCGATAAACTCATCTTT. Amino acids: CAIGGGRGTYTDKLIF.

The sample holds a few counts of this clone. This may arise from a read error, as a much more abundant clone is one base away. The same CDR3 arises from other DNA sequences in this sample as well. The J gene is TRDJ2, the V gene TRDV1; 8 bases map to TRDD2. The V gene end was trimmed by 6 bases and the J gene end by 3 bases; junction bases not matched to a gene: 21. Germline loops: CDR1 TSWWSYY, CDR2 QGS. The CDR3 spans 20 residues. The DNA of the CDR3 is TGTGCTCTTGGAAGAACGCCCCTTCCTAAGGGGGAAACTCTGACAGCACAACTCTTCTTT. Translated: CALGRTPLPKGETLTAQLFF.

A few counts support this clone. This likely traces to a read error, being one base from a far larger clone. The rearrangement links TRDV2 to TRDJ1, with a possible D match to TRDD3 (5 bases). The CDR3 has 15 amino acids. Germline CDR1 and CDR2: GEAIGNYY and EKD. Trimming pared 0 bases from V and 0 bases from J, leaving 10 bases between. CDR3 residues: CACDTMGTDTDKLIF. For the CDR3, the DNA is TGTGCCTGTGACACCATGGGGACGGACACCGATAAACTCATCTTT.

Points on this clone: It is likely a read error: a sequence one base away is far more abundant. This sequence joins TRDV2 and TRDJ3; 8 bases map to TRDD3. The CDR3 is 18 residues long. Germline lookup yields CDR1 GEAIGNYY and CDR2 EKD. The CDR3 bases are TGTGCCTGTGACACCGGGGATACCAGCTCCCGGGACACCCGACAGATGTTTTTC. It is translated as CACDTGDTSSRDTRQMFF.

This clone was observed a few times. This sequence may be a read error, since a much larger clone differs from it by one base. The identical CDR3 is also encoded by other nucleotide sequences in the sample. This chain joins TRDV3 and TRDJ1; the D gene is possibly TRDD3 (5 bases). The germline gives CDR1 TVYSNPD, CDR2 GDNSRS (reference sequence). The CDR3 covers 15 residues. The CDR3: CALRTGGRYTDKLIF. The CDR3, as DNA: TGTGCCTTACGTACTGGTGGCCGGTACACCGATAAACTCATCTTC.

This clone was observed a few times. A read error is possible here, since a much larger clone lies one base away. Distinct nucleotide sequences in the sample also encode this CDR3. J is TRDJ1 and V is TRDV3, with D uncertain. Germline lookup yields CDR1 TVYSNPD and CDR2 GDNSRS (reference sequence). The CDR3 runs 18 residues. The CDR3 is CASTTQAPFRKGTDKLIF. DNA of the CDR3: TGTGCCTCCACTACTCAAGCACCCTTTAGAAAAGGAACCGATAAGCTCATCTTT.

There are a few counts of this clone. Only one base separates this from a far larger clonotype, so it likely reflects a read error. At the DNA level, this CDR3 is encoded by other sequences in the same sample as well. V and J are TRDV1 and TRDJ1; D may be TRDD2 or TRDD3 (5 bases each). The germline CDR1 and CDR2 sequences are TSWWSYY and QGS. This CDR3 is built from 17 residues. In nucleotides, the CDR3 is TGTGCTCTTGGGGAACTAAGGGGGCCCGACCCTACCGATAAACTCATTTTT. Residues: CALGELRGPDPTDKLIF.

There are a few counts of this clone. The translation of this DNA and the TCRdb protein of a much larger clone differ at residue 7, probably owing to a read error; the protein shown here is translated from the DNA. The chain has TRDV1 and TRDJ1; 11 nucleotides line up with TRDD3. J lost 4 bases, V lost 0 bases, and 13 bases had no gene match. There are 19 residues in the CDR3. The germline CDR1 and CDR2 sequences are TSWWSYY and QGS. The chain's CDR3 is CALGELAFLLGDRDDKLIF. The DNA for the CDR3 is TGTGCTCTTGGGGAACTGGCTTTTCTACTGGGGGATAGGGACGATAAACTCATCTTT.

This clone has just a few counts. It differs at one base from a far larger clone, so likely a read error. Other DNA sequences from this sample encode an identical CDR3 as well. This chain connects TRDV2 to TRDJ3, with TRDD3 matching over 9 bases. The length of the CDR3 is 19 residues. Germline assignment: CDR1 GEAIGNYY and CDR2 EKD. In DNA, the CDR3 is TGTGCCTGTGACGAGAGACCTACGGGGATACGCTGGGACACTCGACAGATGTTTTTC. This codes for CACDERPTGIRWDTRQMFF.